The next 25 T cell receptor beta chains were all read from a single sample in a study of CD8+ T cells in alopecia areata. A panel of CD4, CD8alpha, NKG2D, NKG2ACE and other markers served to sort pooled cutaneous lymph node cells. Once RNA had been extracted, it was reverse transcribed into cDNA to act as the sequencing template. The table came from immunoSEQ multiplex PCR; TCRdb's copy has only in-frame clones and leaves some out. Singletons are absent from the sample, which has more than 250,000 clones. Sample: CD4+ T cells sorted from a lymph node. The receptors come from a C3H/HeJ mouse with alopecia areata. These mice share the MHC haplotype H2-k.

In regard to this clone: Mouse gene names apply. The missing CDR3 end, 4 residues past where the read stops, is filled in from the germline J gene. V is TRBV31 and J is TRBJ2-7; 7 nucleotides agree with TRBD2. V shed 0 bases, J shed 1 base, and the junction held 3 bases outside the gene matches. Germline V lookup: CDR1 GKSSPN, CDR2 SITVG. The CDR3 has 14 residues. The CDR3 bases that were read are TGTGCCTGGAGTCTCGTTGGGGGGTCCTAT. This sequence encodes CAWSLVGGSY. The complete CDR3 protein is CAWSLVGGSYEQYF.

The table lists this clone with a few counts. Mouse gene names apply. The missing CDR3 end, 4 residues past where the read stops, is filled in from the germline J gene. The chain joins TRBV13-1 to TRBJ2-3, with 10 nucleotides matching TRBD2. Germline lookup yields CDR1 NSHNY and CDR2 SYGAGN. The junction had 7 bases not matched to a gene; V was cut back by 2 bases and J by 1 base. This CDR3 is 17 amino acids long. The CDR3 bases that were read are TGTGCCAGCAGTGAGGGGCTGGGGGGGCGAGGTGCAGAA. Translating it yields CASSEGLGGRGAE. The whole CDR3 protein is CASSEGLGGRGAETLYF.

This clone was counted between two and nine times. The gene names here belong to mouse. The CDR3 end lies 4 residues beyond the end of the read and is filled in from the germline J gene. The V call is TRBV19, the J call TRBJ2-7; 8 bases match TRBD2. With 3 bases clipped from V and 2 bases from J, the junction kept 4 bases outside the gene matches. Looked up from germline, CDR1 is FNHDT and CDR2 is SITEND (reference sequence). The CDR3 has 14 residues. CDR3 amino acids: CASSRGDWTYEQYF. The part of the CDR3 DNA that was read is TGTGCCAGCAGTAGAGGGGACTGGACCTAT.

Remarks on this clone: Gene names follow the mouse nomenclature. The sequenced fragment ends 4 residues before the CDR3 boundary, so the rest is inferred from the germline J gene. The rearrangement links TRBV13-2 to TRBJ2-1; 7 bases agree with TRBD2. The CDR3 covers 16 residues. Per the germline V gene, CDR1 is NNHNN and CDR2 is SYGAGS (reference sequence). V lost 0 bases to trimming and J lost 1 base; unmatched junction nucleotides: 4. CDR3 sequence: CASGDELGVNYAEQFF. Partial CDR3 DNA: TGTGCCAGCGGTGATGAGCTGGGGGTCAACTATGCT.

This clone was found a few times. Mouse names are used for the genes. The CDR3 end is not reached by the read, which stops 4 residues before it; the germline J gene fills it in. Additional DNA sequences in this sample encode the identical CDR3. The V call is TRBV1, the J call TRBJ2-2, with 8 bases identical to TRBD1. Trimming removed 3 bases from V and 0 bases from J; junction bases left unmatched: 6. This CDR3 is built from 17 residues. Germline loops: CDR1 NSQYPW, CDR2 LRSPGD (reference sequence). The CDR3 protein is CTCSALPGQANTGQLYF. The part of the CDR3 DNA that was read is TGCACCTGCAGTGCTCTCCCGGGACAGGCAAACACCGGG.

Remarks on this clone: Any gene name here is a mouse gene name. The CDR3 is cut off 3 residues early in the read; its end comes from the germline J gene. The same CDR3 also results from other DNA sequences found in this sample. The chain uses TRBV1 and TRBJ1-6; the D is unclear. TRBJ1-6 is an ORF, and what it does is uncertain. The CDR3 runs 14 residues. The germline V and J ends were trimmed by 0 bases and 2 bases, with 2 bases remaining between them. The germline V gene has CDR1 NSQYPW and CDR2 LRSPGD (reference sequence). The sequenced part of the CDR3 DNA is TGCACCTGCAGTGCAGACACCTATAATTCGCCC. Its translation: CTCSADTYNSP. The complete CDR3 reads CTCSADTYNSPLYF.

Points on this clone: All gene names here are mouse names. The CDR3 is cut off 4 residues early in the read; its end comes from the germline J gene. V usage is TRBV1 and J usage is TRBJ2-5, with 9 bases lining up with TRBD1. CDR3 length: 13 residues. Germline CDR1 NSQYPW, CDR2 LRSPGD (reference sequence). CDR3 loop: CTCSGDREDTQYF. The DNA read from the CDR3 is TGCACCTGCAGTGGGGACAGGGAAGAC.

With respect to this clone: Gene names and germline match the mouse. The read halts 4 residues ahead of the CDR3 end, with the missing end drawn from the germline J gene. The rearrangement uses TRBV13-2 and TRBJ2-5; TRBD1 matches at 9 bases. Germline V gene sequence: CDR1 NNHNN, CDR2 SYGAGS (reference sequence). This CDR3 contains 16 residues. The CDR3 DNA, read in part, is TGTGCCAGCGGTGATGCTACGAGGACAGGGGAAGAC. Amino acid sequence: CASGDATRTGED. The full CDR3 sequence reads CASGDATRTGEDTQYF.

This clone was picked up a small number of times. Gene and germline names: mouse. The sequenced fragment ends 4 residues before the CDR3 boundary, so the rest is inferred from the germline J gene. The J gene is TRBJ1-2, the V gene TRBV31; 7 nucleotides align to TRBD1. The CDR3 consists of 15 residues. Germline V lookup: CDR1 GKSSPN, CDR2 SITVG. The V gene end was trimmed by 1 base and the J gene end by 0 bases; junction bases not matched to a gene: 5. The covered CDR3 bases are TGTGCCTGGAGTCCCCGGGGACAGTCAAACTCC. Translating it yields CAWSPRGQSNS. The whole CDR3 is CAWSPRGQSNSDYTF.

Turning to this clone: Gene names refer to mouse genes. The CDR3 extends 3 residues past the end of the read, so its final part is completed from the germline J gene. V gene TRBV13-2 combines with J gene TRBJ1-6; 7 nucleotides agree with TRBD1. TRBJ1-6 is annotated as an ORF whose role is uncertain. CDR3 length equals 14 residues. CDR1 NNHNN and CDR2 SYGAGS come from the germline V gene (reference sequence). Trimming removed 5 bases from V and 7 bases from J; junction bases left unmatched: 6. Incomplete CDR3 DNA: TGTGCCAGCGGCCGGGACAGAGGAAATTCGCCC. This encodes CASGRDRGNSP. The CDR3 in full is CASGRDRGNSPLYF.

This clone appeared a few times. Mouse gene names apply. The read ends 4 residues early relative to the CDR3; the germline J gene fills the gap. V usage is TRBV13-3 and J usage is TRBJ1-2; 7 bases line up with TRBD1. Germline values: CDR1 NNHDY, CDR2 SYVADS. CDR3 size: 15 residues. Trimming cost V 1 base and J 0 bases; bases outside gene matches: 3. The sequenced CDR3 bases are TGTGCCAGCAGTGATCCGGGACAGACAAACTCC. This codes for CASSDPGQTNS. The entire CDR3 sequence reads CASSDPGQTNSDYTF.

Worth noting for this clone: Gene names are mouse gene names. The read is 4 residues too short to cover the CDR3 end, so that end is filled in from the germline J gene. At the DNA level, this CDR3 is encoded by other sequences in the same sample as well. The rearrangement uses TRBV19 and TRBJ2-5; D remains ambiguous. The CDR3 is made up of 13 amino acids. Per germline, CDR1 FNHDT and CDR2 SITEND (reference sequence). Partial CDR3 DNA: TGTGCCAGCAGTATAGCTGGTTTAGAC. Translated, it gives CASSIAGLD. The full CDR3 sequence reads CASSIAGLDTQYF.

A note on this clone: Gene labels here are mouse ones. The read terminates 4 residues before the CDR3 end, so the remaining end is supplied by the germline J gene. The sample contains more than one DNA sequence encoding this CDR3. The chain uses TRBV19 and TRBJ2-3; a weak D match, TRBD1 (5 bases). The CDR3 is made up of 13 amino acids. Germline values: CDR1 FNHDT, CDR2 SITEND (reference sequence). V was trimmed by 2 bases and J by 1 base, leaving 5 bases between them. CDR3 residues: CASSIRGAETLYF. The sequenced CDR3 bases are TGTGCCAGCAGTATCAGGGGTGCAGAA. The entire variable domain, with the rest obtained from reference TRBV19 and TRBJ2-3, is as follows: GGIITQTPKFLIGQEGQKLTLKCQQNFNHDTMYWYRQDSGKGLRLIYYSITENDLQKGDLSEGYDASREKKSSFSLTVTSAQKNEMAVFLCASSIRGAETLYFGSGTRLTVL.

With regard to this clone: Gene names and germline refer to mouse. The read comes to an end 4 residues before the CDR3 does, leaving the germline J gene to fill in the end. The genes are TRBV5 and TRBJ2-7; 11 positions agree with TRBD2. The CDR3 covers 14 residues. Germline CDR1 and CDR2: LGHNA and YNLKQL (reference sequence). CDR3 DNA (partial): TGTGCCAGCAGCCAGCGACTGGGGGGGGAT. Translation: CASSQRLGGD. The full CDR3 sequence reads CASSQRLGGDEQYF.

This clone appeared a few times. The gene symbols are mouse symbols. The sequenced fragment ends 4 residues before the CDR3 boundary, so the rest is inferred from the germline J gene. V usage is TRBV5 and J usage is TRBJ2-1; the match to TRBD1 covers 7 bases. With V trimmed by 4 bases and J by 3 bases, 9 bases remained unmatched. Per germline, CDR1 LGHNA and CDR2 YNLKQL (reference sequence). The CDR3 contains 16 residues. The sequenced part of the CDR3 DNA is TGTGCCAGCAGCCTTCGTCCCGGGACAGTCTATGCT. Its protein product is CASSLRPGTVYA. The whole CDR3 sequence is CASSLRPGTVYAEQFF.

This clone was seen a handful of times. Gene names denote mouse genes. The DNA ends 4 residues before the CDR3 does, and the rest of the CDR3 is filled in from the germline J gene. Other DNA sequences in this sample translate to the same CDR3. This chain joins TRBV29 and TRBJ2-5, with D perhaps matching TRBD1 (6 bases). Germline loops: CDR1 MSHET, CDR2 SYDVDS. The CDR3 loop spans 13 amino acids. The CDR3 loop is CASSLRGGDTQYF. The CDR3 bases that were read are TGTGCTAGCAGCCTCAGGGGAGGGGAC.

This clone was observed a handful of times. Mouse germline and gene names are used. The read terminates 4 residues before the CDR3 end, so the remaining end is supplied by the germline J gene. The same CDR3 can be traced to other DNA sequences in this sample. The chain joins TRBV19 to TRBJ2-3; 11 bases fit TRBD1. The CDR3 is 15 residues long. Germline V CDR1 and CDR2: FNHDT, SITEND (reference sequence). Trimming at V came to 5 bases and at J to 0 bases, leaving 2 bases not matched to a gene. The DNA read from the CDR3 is TGTGCCAGCAGCCGGACAGGGGGCAGTGCAGAA. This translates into CASSRTGGSAE. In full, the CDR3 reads CASSRTGGSAETLYF.

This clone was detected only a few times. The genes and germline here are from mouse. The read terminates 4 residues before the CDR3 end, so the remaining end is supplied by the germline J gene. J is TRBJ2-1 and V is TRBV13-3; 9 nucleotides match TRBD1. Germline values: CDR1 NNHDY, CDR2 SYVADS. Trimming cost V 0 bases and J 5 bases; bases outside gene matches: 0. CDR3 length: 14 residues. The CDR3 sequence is CASSDGDRDAEQFF. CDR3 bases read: TGTGCCAGCAGTGATGGGGACAGGGATGCT.

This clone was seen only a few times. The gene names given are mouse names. The part of the CDR3 DNA that was read is TGTGCCAGCAGTGATAGCTGGGGGGGCCTGGCT. Translating it yields CASSDSWGGLA. The whole CDR3 protein reads CASSDSWGGLAEQFF. The V gene is TRBV13-1, the J gene TRBJ2-1; 10 bases are a match to TRBD2. The read gets to within 4 residues of the CDR3 end, and the germline J gene fills in the rest. CDR3 size: 15 residues. CDR1 NSHNY and CDR2 SYGAGN come from the germline V gene.

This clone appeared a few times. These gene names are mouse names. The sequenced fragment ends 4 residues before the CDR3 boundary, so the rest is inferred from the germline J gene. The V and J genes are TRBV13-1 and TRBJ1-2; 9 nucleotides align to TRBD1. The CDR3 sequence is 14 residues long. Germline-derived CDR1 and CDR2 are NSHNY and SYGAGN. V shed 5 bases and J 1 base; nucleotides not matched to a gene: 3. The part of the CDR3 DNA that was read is TGTGCCAGCAGGCCGGGACAGGGAAACTCC. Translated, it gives CASRPGQGNS. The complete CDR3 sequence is CASRPGQGNSDYTF.

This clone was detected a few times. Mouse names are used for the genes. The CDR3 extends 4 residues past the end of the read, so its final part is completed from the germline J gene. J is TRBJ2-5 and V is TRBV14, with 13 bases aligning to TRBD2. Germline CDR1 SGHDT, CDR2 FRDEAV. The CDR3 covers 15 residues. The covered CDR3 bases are TGTGCCAGCAGTCCGGACTGGGGGGGCGACGAC. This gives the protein CASSPDWGGDD. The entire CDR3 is CASSPDWGGDDTQYF. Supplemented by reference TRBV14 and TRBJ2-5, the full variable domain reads EAGVTQSPRYAVLQEGQAVSFWCDPISGHDTLYWYQQPRDQGPQLLVYFRDEAVIDNSQLPSDRFSAVRPKGTNSTLKIQSAKQGDTATYLCASSPDWGGDDTQYFGPGTRLLVL.

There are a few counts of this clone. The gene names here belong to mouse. The sequenced part of the CDR3 DNA is TGTGCTAGCAGTAGAGGGACTGGGGGGCTGCGGCAAAAC. It translates to CASSRGTGGLRQN. The entire CDR3 is CASSRGTGGLRQNTLYF. The J gene is TRBJ2-4, the V gene TRBV17; TRBD2 aligns across 11 bases. The observed sequence ends 4 residues before the CDR3 terminus, with the missing tail filled in from the germline J gene. With V trimmed by 1 base and J by 3 bases, 6 bases remained unmatched. Looked up from germline, CDR1 is MNHDT and CDR2 is YYDKIL. The length of the CDR3 is 17 residues.

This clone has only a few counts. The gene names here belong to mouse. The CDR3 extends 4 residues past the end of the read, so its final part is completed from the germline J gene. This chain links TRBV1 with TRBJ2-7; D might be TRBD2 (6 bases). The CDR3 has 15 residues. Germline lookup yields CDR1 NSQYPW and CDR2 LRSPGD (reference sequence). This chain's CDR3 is CTCSAERLGLYEQYF. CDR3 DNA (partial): TGCACCTGCAGTGCAGAAAGGCTGGGGCTTTAT.

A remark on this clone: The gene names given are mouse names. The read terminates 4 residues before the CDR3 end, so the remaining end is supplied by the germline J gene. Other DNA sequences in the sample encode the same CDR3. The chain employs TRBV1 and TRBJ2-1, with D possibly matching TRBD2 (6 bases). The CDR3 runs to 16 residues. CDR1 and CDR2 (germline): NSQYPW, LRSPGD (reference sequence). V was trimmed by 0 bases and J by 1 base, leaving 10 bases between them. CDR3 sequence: CTCSADRWGNYAEQFF. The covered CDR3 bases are TGCACCTGCAGTGCAGATAGGTGGGGGAACTATGCT. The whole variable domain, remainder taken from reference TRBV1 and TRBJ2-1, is VTLLEQNPRWRLVPRGQAVNLRCILKNSQYPWMSWYQQDLQKQLQWLFTLRSPGDKEVKSLPGADYLATRVTDTELRLQVANMSQGRTLYCTCSADRWGNYAEQFFGPGTRLTVL.

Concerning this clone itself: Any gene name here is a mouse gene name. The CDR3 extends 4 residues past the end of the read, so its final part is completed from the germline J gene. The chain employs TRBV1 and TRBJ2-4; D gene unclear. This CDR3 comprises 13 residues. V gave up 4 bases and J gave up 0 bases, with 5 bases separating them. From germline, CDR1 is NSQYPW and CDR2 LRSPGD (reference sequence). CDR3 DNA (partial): TGCACCTGCAGTGATCATAGTCAAAAC. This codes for CTCSDHSQN. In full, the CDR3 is CTCSDHSQNTLYF.